The rows below give T cell receptor beta chains drawn from one sample of a study of identical twins. TCRdb analysed the 5' RACE reads with MiXCR anew, one entry per CDR3 protein. The sample includes 750,000 to 950,000 distinct CDR3 sequences, 12% of them seen just once. These data were likewise used in another study, on yellow fever vaccine responses in identical twins.

Sequencing was done on a sample of PBMCs. The receptors were gathered from a woman between 18 and 30 years old in good health. Both conserved end residues are part of each CDR3. A D gene is named only where the DNA matches it firmly. For some rows the clone size is stated as once, few or many, or as a class when expanded; others skip it.

j_gene	v_gene	d_gene	abundance	len	CDR3nt	CDR3aa
TRBJ2-3	TRBV6-1	TRBD2	few	13	TGTGCCACCCAGCGGGGGGGTGTAGATACGCAGTATTTT	CATQRGGVDTQYF
TRBJ2-1	TRBV12-3/TRBV12-4	TRBD2	once	16	TGTGCCAGCAGTTTATTAGGGACTAGCGCCTACAATGAGCAGTTCTTC	CASSLLGTSAYNEQFF
TRBJ2-1	TRBV7-9	NA	NA	12	TGTGCCAGCGGTCGCGGAGGGGATGAGCAGTTCTTC	CASGRGGDEQFF
TRBJ2-7	TRBV29-1	NA	many	15	TGCAGCGTTGAAGATCGGCGGGGCGGGGCCTACGAGCAGTACTTC	CSVEDRRGGAYEQYF
TRBJ2-2	TRBV29-1	NA	NA	14	TGCAGCGTTGAAATCCCCCGAAGGACCGGGGAGCTGTTTTTT	CSVEIPRRTGELFF
TRBJ2-5	TRBV4-1	NA	NA	15	TGCGCCAGCAGCCAAGTACTCAGTAGAGGAGAGACCCAGTACTTC	CASSQVLSRGETQYF
TRBJ1-6	TRBV6-1	TRBD1	once	14	TGTGCCAGCAGTCAAGCAGGGGGGAATTCACCCCTCCACTTT	CASSQAGGNSPLHF
TRBJ1-1	TRBV20-1	TRBD1	few	13	TGCAGGCAGAACAGGGGGCAGAGCACTGAAGCTTTCTTT	CRQNRGQSTEAFF
TRBJ1-2	TRBV12-3/TRBV12-4	NA	NA	14	TGTGCCAGCAGTTTTTGGGGGCAGAAAGGTGGCTACACCTTC	CASSFWGQKGGYTF
TRBJ1-1	TRBV15	NA	few	13	TGTGCCACCAGCAGAGATCGTGCCAGGGAAGCTTTCTTT	CATSRDRAREAFF
TRBJ2-5	TRBV5-1	NA	NA	13	TGCGCCAGCAGCTTAAACGACGGACAGACCCAGTACTTC	CASSLNDGQTQYF
TRBJ2-1	TRBV10-3	NA	few	14	TGTGCCATCAGTGAGTCAAGGCGTTACAATGAGCAGTTCTTC	CAISESRRYNEQFF
TRBJ2-5	TRBV3-1	TRBD2	NA	15	TGTGCCAGCAGCTACACCGCGGGAGCGGGGGAGACCCAGTACTTC	CASSYTAGAGETQYF
TRBJ2-5	TRBV28	TRBD2	many	18	TGTGCCAGCAGTGCACCCGGCCGGACTAGCGGAAACCAAGAGACCCAGTACTTC	CASSAPGRTSGNQETQYF
TRBJ2-7	TRBV7-9	NA	NA	12	TGTGCCAGCAGCCTCGAGACCGGGACGGGGTACTTC	CASSLETGTGYF
TRBJ2-7	TRBV12-3/TRBV12-4	NA	NA	13	TGTGCCAGCAGTTTCAACCCATCCTACGAGCAGTACTTC	CASSFNPSYEQYF
TRBJ2-5	TRBV29-1	NA	NA	12	TGCAGCGTTGCGCGTCAAGAGAGAGCCCAGTACTTC	CSVARQERAQYF
TRBJ2-1	TRBV5-1	NA	NA	16	TGCGCCAGCAGCTCTGGCCGGGGGGCCTCCTACAATGAGCAGTTCTTC	CASSSGRGASYNEQFF
TRBJ2-1	TRBV5-1	NA	many	17	TGCGCCAGCAGCCTAACCCCTAGGTCAGTCGACTACAATGAGCAGTTCTTC	CASSLTPRSVDYNEQFF
TRBJ2-2	TRBV2	NA	NA	15	TGTGCCAGCAGGGGGGGCGGGAGTCGCACCGGGGAGCTGTTTTTT	CASRGGGSRTGELFF
TRBJ2-1	TRBV5-1	TRBD1	many	15	TGCGCCAGCAGTGAGGGACAGGGCTCCTACAATGAGCAGTTCTTC	CASSEGQGSYNEQFF
TRBJ1-1	TRBV5-5	NA	few	14	TGTGCCAGCAGGGGGGACTCCGGGCGGACTGAAGCTTTCTTT	CASRGDSGRTEAFF
TRBJ2-3	TRBV27	NA	NA	15	TGTGCCAGCAGTTTTAGCTTTTCGAGCACAGATACGCAGTATTTT	CASSFSFSSTDTQYF
TRBJ1-1	TRBV28	NA	NA	16	TGTGCCAGCCTGGGGGGAGGGGGGTTCCCAGGCACTGAAGCTTTCTTT	CASLGGGGFPGTEAFF
TRBJ2-2	TRBV9	TRBD2	few	19	TGTGCCAGCAGCGCCACTAGCGGGGAGAGCCCCGCGAACACCGGGGAGCTGTTTTTT	CASSATSGESPANTGELFF
TRBJ2-4	TRBV28	NA	NA	14	TGTGCCAGCGGCACAGAGATCGCCAAAAACATTCAGTACTTC	CASGTEIAKNIQYF